These 32 T cell receptor beta chains share one sample of origin, sequenced in a study of tumor and adjacent non-tumor tissue in lung cancer. RNA was extracted from bulk tissue without any cell sorting. A modified ARM-PCR protocol with three rounds of nested PCR amplified TCRbeta. TCRdb analysed the multiplex PCR reads with MiXCR anew, one entry per CDR3 protein. The table has roughly 120,000 distinct CDR3 sequences, roughly 84% seen once. Sample: lung tumor tissue. The receptor set was obtained from a man in his 70s with non-small cell lung cancer.

The chain recombines TRBV18 with TRBJ1-1; D unclear. With 0 bases removed from V and 3 bases from J, the gap between germline ends came to 14 bases. The CDR3 has 16 amino acids. The germline V gene encodes CDR1 KGHSH and CDR2 LQKENI. The CDR3 DNA follows: TGTGCCAGCTCACCACCGGGTTCCCGCCGGGACACTGAAGCTTTCTTT. It is translated as CASSPPGSRRDTEAFF.

As regards this clonotype: The junction differs from germline at one of its ends, possibly a read error. This chain joins TRBV4-1 and TRBJ1-1, with D maybe TRBD1 (5 bases). The CDR3 runs 13 residues. The germline gives CDR1 MGHRA, CDR2 YSYEKL. CDR3 amino acids: CASSTQGGTGALF. CDR3 DNA sequence: TGCGCCAGCAGCACCCAGGGTGGCACTGGAGCTCTCTTT.

On this clonotype: The junction and the germline gene differ at one end; a read error may be behind it. The gene calls are TRBV5-4 and TRBJ2-1; a weak D match, TRBD1 (5 bases). Germline CDR1 is SGHNT and CDR2 is YYREEE (reference sequence). This CDR3 has 15 amino acids. This CDR3 reads CASSFWGRVGNERFF. The CDR3 coding sequence is TGTGCCAGCAGCTTTTGGGGCAGGGTTGGGAATGAGCGGTTCTTC.

To note about this clonotype: The germline gene is not matched at one end of the junction; a read error may be the cause. The V call is TRBV6-2 or TRBV6-3, the J call TRBJ2-2; either TRBD1 or TRBD2 may supply D (6 bases each). The CDR3 is 14 amino acids. From germline, CDR1 is MNHEY and CDR2 SVGEGT. The CDR3 reads CASKRGPNTGELLF. CDR3 nucleotide sequence: TGTGCCAGCAAACGGGGGCCAAATACCGGGGAGCTGCTTTTT.

With respect to this clonotype: At one end the junction does not follow the germline gene, possibly because of a read error. The chain recombines TRBV13 with TRBJ2-7; possible D gene TRBD2, 5 bases. CDR1 is PRHDT and CDR2 is FYEKMQ in the germline V gene (reference sequence). The CDR3 sequence is 13 residues long. CDR3 bases: TGTGCTAGCAGCTCAACCACGGAGGACGAACAGTACTTC. Protein: CASSSTTEDEQYF.

A note on this clonotype: At one of its ends the junction is not consistent with the germline gene, which may arise from a read error. This chain connects TRBV11-2 to TRBJ1-2; D is unresolved. The CDR3 sequence is 13 residues long. CDR1 is SGHAT and CDR2 is FQNNGV in the germline V gene. The chain's CDR3 is CAGSFSPNYGYTF. In DNA, the CDR3 is TGTGCCGGCAGCTTCTCACCTAACTATGGCTACACCTTC. Full variable domain (missing parts from reference TRBV11-2 and TRBJ1-2): EAGVAQSPRYKIIEKRQSVAFWCNPISGHATLYWYQQILGQGPKLLIQFQNNGVVDDSQLPKDRFSAERLKGVDSTLKIQPAKLEDSAVYLCAGSFSPNYGYTFGSGTRLTVV.

Points on this clonotype: Because the CDR3 is missing its conserved closing phenylalanine or tryptophan, this is likely a read error. The gene calls are TRBV6-2 or TRBV6-3 and TRBJ2-1; TRBD2 matches 8 bases. Germline V CDR1 and CDR2: MNHEY, SVGEGT. The junction had 14 bases not matched to a gene; V was cut back by 7 bases and J by 9 bases. The CDR3 has 15 residues. CDR3 DNA: TGTGCCAGCACTCCGGGACTAGGCAATACCAGTGAGCAGTTCATC. It yields the protein CASTPGLGNTSEQFI.

This clonotype was counted a few times. The CDR3 DNA sequence: TGCAGTGCGCAACCGGGACAAACAGCATACGAGCAGTACTTC. Translated, it gives CSAQPGQTAYEQYF. The V and J genes are TRBV20-1 and TRBJ2-7, with D maybe TRBD1 (6 bases). This CDR3 spans 14 amino acids. Germline loops: CDR1 DFQATT, CDR2 SNEGSKA (reference sequence). V was cut by 6 bases and J by 4 bases, with 19 bases left in between.

V and J are TRBV5-5 and TRBJ1-3; D may be TRBD1 (5 bases). Trimming left V 4 bases short and J 4 bases short, with 21 bases between. The CDR3 runs 17 residues. Germline values: CDR1 SGHKS, CDR2 YYEKEE (reference sequence). The CDR3 DNA reads as TGTGCCAGCAGCACCTGGATATGGGGCGCGGCGGGAAACACCATATATTTT. Its translation is CASSTWIWGAAGNTIYF.

This clonotype was detected many times. This rearrangement joins TRBV10-2 to TRBJ2-7; D might be TRBD1 (6 bases). The CDR3 has 15 amino acids. The V end lost 1 base, the J end lost 5 bases, and 15 bases lay between the germline ends. Germline V gives CDR1 WSHSY, CDR2 SAAADI. In nucleotides, the CDR3 is TGCGCCAGCAGTGAGTGGGGAGACAGGCGCGACGAGCAGTACTTC. Amino acid sequence: CASSEWGDRRDEQYF.

This clonotype was seen at least ten times. This rearrangement joins TRBV10-2 to TRBJ2-3; 8 bases match TRBD1. Germline V gene data show CDR1 as WSHSY and CDR2 as SAAADI. The junction had 7 bases not matched to a gene; V was cut back by 6 bases and J by 2 bases. The CDR3 has 15 amino acids. CDR3 protein: CASSDPGQDTDTQYF. CDR3 in DNA: TGCGCCAGCAGCGATCCGGGACAGGACACAGATACGCAGTATTTT.

Notes on this clonotype: Mismatch with germline at one junction end may stem from a read error. The chain links TRBV6-1 to TRBJ1-2, with TRBD1 identical over 8 bases. Germline CDR1 reads MNHNS; CDR2 reads SASEGT. The CDR3 runs 12 residues. As DNA, the CDR3 is TGTGGCAGCTGTGAGATGGACAGGGAGAAAACCTTC. This sequence encodes CGSCEMDREKTF.

To note about this clonotype: The junction departs from the called germline gene at one end, perhaps through a read error. The chain recombines TRBV13 with TRBJ2-3; TRBD2 might be the D (5 bases). The CDR3 extends over 13 amino acids. The germline V gene encodes CDR1 PRHDT and CDR2 FYEKMQ (reference sequence). CDR3 DNA: TGTGCCAGCGAGTGCGGAGGCACAGATACGCAGTATTTC. Translated, it gives CASECGGTDTQYF.

Of note for this clonotype: A much more abundant neighbour one base away suggests this may be a read error. This sequence joins TRBV10-3 and TRBJ2-2; TRBD2 is a possible D gene (6 bases). From germline, CDR1 is ENHRY and CDR2 SYGVKD. Trimming cost V 8 bases and J 4 bases, with 14 bases left between them. The CDR3 contains 14 residues. The CDR3, as DNA: TGTGCCATCGGGACTCCAACGAGCACCGGGGAGCTGTTTTTT. This translates into CAIGTPTSTGELFF.

For this clonotype: This likely comes from a read error, as the CDR3 has no conserved phenylalanine or tryptophan at its end. This sequence joins TRBV4-1 and TRBJ2-7; 10 nucleotides match TRBD1. The germline V gene has CDR1 MGHRA and CDR2 YSYEKL. The CDR3 has 14 residues. CDR3 sequence reads: CANSQGQGAYEQYL. In nucleotides, the CDR3 is TGCGCCAACAGCCAAGGACAGGGGGCCTACGAGCAGTACCTC.

Note on this clonotype: A read error may explain this, as a much larger clone is one base away. The V gene is TRBV11-2, the J gene TRBJ2-5; D uncertain. The V and J ends lost 1 base and 5 bases respectively, with 11 bases between them. The germline V gene encodes CDR1 SGHAT and CDR2 FQNNGV. This CDR3 region has 14 residues. CDR3 sequence: CASSLVFRTETQYF. CDR3 nucleotide sequence: TGTGCCAGCAGCTTAGTCTTCAGGACCGAGACCCAGTACTTC.

On this clonotype: A junction boundary mismatches the germline segment, possibly from a read error. This sequence joins TRBV29-1 and TRBJ2-5, with 7 bases fitting TRBD1. The germline V gene has CDR1 SQVTM and CDR2 ANQGSEA. The length of the CDR3 is 12 residues. The CDR3 nucleotides are TGCAGCGGGGAACCAGGGGGAGAGACCCAGCACTTC. It translates to CSGEPGGETQHF.

This clonotype was recorded once. The chain joins TRBV12-3 or TRBV12-4 to TRBJ2-5; D remains unclear. CDR3 size: 15 residues. Trimming left V 6 bases short and J 1 base short, with 15 bases between. CDR3 bases: TGTGCCAGCAGCCGACTCGAGTCAGCCCAAGAGACCCAGTACTTC. Protein sequence: CASSRLESAQETQYF.

Concerning this clonotype: This CDR3 fails to terminate in the conserved phenylalanine or tryptophan, so it likely reflects a read error. The DNA for the CDR3 is TGTGCCAGCAGCCAACATACCACGCAGTATCTT. It codes for CASSQHTTQYL. The chain joins TRBV14 to TRBJ2-3; D unresolved. V was pared by 2 bases and J by 9 bases, with 6 bases between. The length of the CDR3 is 11 residues. The germline CDR1 and CDR2 sequences are SGHDN and FVKESK.

As regards this clonotype: Relative to the germline gene, one junction end is altered; a read error may explain this. This chain joins TRBV4-3 and TRBJ2-5; D may match TRBD1 or TRBD2 (6 bases each). From germline, CDR1 is LGHNA and CDR2 YSLEER. The length of the CDR3 is 16 residues. CDR3 protein: CTNSQAGGVGQEIQYF. The CDR3 DNA is TGCACCAACAGCCAAGCCGGAGGGGTGGGACAAGAGATCCAGTACTTC.

With regard to this clonotype: One end of the junction fails to match germline, which may point to a read error. This chain links TRBV6-1 with TRBJ1-1; no reliable D call. Germline CDR1 MNHNS, CDR2 SASEGT. The CDR3 is 14 residues long. In DNA form, the CDR3 reads TGTGCCAGCGCCGAAGCTCGGCGGCACACTGAAGTTTTCTTT. Translated: CASAEARRHTEVFF.

The chain joins TRBV11-2 to TRBJ2-1; TRBD2 matches at 8 bases. With the DNA end fitting TRBJ2-7 better, the J assignment may be wrong. Germline assignment: CDR1 SGHAT and CDR2 FQNNGV. CDR3 length equals 18 residues. CDR3 in DNA: TGTGCCAGCAGCTCCCTCCCCTTACCGGGAGGGTCGGACAACGAGCAGTACTTC. It codes for CASSSLPLPGGSDNEQYF.

Regarding this clonotype: The junction departs from the called germline gene at one end, perhaps through a read error. The rearrangement joins TRBV29-1 to TRBJ2-5; the D call may be TRBD1 or TRBD2 (5 bases each). This CDR3 has 10 residues. Germline V lookup: CDR1 SQVTM, CDR2 ANQGSEA. The CDR3 DNA sequence: TGCAGGGGACGCCAAGAGACCCAATACTTC. It codes for CRGRQETQYF.

In this sample, this clonotype turned up a few times. V usage is TRBV28 and J usage is TRBJ2-2, with D perhaps given as TRBD1 or TRBD2 (5 bases each). This CDR3 comprises 14 residues. Germline V gene lookup returns CDR1 MDHEN and CDR2 SYDVKM. V was trimmed by 3 bases and J by 6 bases, leaving 11 bases between them. CDR3 in amino acids: CASSFSRDAGELFF. CDR3 coding DNA: TGTGCCAGCAGTTTTTCCCGGGACGCCGGGGAGCTGTTTTTT. Complete variable domain (other parts from reference TRBV28 and TRBJ2-2): DVKVTQSSRYLVKRTGEKVFLECVQDMDHENMFWYRQDPGLGLRLIYFSYDVKMKEKGDIPEGYSVSREKKERFSLILESASTNQTSMYLCASSFSRDAGELFFGEGSRLTVL.

On this clonotype itself: The conserved phenylalanine or tryptophan is not found at the CDR3 terminus, so this likely reflects a read error. The J gene is TRBJ2-7, the V gene TRBV6-2 or TRBV6-3; maybe TRBD1 (5 bases). Trimming cost V 5 bases and J 0 bases, with 26 bases left between them. CDR3 length: 19 amino acids. Per germline, CDR1 MNHEY and CDR2 SVGEGT. The CDR3 is CASSPPGIRGDPHSYEQYL. Here the CDR3 DNA reads TGTGCCAGCAGTCCCCCGGGCATAAGGGGCGACCCTCACTCCTACGAGCAGTACCTC.

This clonotype was observed at least ten times. The V call is TRBV6-2 or TRBV6-3, the J call TRBJ2-6; D is unresolved. Germline CDR1 MNHEY, CDR2 SVGEGT. CDR3 length: 16 residues. V was trimmed by 2 bases and J by 0 bases, leaving 8 bases between them. The CDR3 DNA sequence: TGTGCCAGCAGTTACGGTGAGGTCTCTGGGGCCAACGTCCTGACTTTC. This translates into CASSYGEVSGANVLTF.

A remark on this clonotype: One junction end disagrees with the germline gene, perhaps due to a read error. The CDR3 nucleotides are TGCGGTGCTACCTGTGAGCTGGTAAACGCTGAAGCTTTCTTT. Translation: CGATCELVNAEAFF. The chain couples TRBV20-1 to TRBJ1-1; D gene uncertain. The CDR3 has 14 amino acids. Per the germline V gene, CDR1 is DFQATT and CDR2 is SNEGSKA (reference sequence).

This clonotype was counted a single time. A much larger clonotype is one base distant, so this may be a read error. The chain has TRBV18 and TRBJ2-5; 12 nucleotides align to TRBD2. The germline V gene has CDR1 KGHSH and CDR2 LQKENI. Trimming took 4 bases from V and 1 from J; bases not matched to a gene: 4. The CDR3 has 16 amino acids. This chain's CDR3 is CASSLLAGGSQETQYF. The CDR3 region has the DNA TGTGCCAGCTCACTACTAGCGGGGGGATCCCAAGAGACCCAGTACTTC.

As to this clonotype: The conserved closing phenylalanine or tryptophan is absent in this CDR3, likely reflecting a read error. The chain couples TRBV2 to TRBJ2-7, with TRBD2 matching over 8 bases. In germline, CDR1 is SNHLY, CDR2 FYNNEI. V lost 6 bases and J lost 6; bases outside the gene matches: 22. The CDR3 totals 18 residues. This CDR3 reads CASRIREAGTRLSSEQYL. The CDR3 nucleotides read TGTGCCAGCAGGATCCGGGAAGCCGGGACTAGATTATCGTCCGAGCAGTACCTC.

A note on this clonotype: Given a much more abundant clone one base away, this may be a read error. The V gene is TRBV6-6, the J gene TRBJ1-1; D not resolved. Germline CDR1 and CDR2: MNHNY and SVGAGI (reference sequence). CDR3 length: 15 residues. The CDR3 region is CASSSTGSANTGAFF. The CDR3 bases are TGTGCCAGCAGTTCCACCGGATCCGCAAACACTGGAGCTTTCTTT.

The V gene is TRBV11-2, the J gene TRBJ2-7; D call uncertain. CDR3 length equals 14 residues. The germline gives CDR1 SGHAT, CDR2 FQNNGV. The ends were cut back, 6 bases at V and 2 bases at J, with 14 bases in the middle. In DNA, the CDR3 is TGTGCCAGCAGTTTAACGGACGTTGCCTACGAGCAGTACTTC. This codes for CASSLTDVAYEQYF. The full variable domain, in which reference TRBV11-2 and TRBJ2-7 provide the parts outside the CDR3, is EAGVAQSPRYKIIEKRQSVAFWCNPISGHATLYWYQQILGQGPKLLIQFQNNGVVDDSQLPKDRFSAERLKGVDSTLKIQPAKLEDSAVYLCASSLTDVAYEQYFGPGTRLTVT.

Turning to this clonotype: The junction differs from germline at one of its ends, possibly a read error. V gene TRBV7-8 combines with J gene TRBJ1-6; D not certain. Germline CDR1 SGHVS, CDR2 FQNEAQ. The CDR3 runs to 14 residues. The CDR3 reads CVSSLARHNSSLHF. The CDR3, as DNA: TGTGTCAGCAGCTTAGCGCGACACAATTCATCCCTCCACTTT.